A single sample is the source of the 27 T cell receptor beta chains below, sequenced in a study of long-term antiretroviral therapy in people with HIV. Researchers report immunoSEQ v3.0 was run at survey level. Assay: immunoSEQ multiplex PCR; the TCRdb copy retains only in-frame clones and omits some. The sample shows around 30,000 clones, 85% to 95% of them seen only once. The source was unsorted PBMCs, collected approximately 7.4 years after starting antiretroviral therapy. The receptors were sampled from a man in his forties or fifties with HIV.

This chain uses TRBV5-4 with TRBJ1-6; weak D call: TRBD1 (5 bases). V lost 1 base and J 11 bases, leaving 13 bases between the germline ends. Germline assignment: CDR1 SGHNT and CDR2 YYREEE (reference sequence). This CDR3 has 14 residues. Here the CDR3 reads CASSLSSGAPPLHF. The CDR3 DNA sequence: TGTGCCAGCAGCTTGAGTTCCGGGGCTCCACCCCTCCACTTT.

J is TRBJ2-1 and V is TRBV19; tentative D call: TRBD1 (6 bases). V lost 3 bases and J lost 5, with 14 bases in between. The CDR3 has 15 residues. CDR1 is LNHDA and CDR2 is SQIVND in the germline V gene (reference sequence). CDR3 sequence: CASSITGWGNNEQFF. In DNA, the CDR3 is TGTGCCAGTAGTATTACAGGGTGGGGCAACAATGAGCAGTTCTTC.

The chain uses TRBV7-4 and TRBJ1-2, with D uncertain. The CDR3 consists of 13 residues. CDR1 is SGHVT, CDR2 SQSDAQ, per germline. Trimming stripped 2 bases from V and 4 bases from J, with 8 bases between. The CDR3 sequence: CASSLRRLYGYTF. For the CDR3, the DNA is TGTGCCAGCAGCTTACGTAGGCTCTATGGCTACACCTTC.

The rearrangement joins TRBV28 to TRBJ1-1; TRBD1 aligns across 9 bases. Germline CDR1 MDHEN, CDR2 SYDVKM. V dropped 6 bases and J dropped 5; count of bases not matched to a gene: 7. The CDR3 contains 14 residues. CDR3 DNA sequence: TGTGCCAGCAGATCCACAGGGGGCTGGACTGAAGCTTTCTTT. Protein sequence: CASRSTGGWTEAFF.

This chain joins TRBV9 and TRBJ2-1, with a possible D match to TRBD1 (5 bases). Germline CDR1 SGDLS, CDR2 YYNGEE. Between the trimmed V and J ends, which lost 0 bases and 8 bases, there was a span of 12 bases. The CDR3 runs 14 residues. DNA of the CDR3: TGTGCCAGCAGCGTAGTCCCGCAAGGGGATGAGCAGTTCTTC. Its translation is CASSVVPQGDEQFF.

This clone came up once. The V gene is TRBV7-9, the J gene TRBJ2-3; 13 bases are shared with TRBD2. This CDR3 has 15 amino acids. Losses at the gene ends were 6 bases for V and 5 bases for J; bases not matched to a gene: 5. Germline assignment: CDR1 SEHNR and CDR2 FQNEAQ (reference sequence). CDR3 amino acids: CASSGLAGVVDTQYF. As DNA, the CDR3 is TGTGCCAGCAGTGGACTAGCGGGGGTGGTAGATACGCAGTATTTT.

The chain has TRBV5-1 and TRBJ2-2; 8 nucleotides match TRBD1. Germline CDR1 reads SGHRS; CDR2 reads YFSETQ. V shed 0 bases and J 7 bases; nucleotides not matched to a gene: 2. CDR3 length equals 14 residues. This chain's CDR3 is CASSLDGQGGELFF. The CDR3 coding sequence is TGCGCCAGCAGCTTGGACGGACAGGGCGGGGAGCTGTTTTTT.

This chain uses TRBV7-2 with TRBJ2-2; D ambiguous. This CDR3 has 19 residues. V lost 3 bases and J lost 4, with 24 bases in between. CDR1 is SGHTA, CDR2 FQGNSA, per germline. CDR3 coding DNA: TGTGCCAGCAGCTTCGTAGAATCAGGACGGTATCTGGGCACCGGGGAGCTGTTTTTT. Translating gives CASSFVESGRYLGTGELFF.

This chain links TRBV5-4 with TRBJ1-4; 8 nucleotides agree with TRBD1. Germline V gene sequence: CDR1 SGHNT, CDR2 YYREEE (reference sequence). CDR3 size: 16 residues. Germline trimming cut 4 bases from V and 4 bases from J; bases unmatched to any gene: 9. Here the CDR3 reads CASSRRQGQGNEKLFF. In nucleotides, the CDR3 is TGTGCCAGCAGCAGAAGACAGGGGCAGGGTAATGAAAAACTGTTTTTT.

V is TRBV5-4 and J is TRBJ2-4, with 7 bases fitting TRBD1. This CDR3 has 16 amino acids. The germline V gene encodes CDR1 SGHNT and CDR2 YYREEE (reference sequence). Trimming removed 4 bases from V and 0 bases from J; junction bases left unmatched: 7. CDR3 loop: CASSLGGGSAKNIQYF. In DNA form, the CDR3 reads TGTGCCAGCAGCCTAGGGGGCGGCTCAGCCAAAAACATTCAGTACTTC.

This clone was found once. The chain couples TRBV9 to TRBJ2-7; either TRBD1 or TRBD2 may supply D (6 bases each). Germline CDR1 and CDR2: SGDLS and YYNGEE. V shed 0 bases and J shed 2 bases, with 15 bases lying between them. The CDR3 covers 16 residues. This CDR3 reads CASSVEVGGSPYEQYF. The DNA of the CDR3 is TGTGCCAGCAGCGTAGAAGTGGGGGGCTCCCCCTACGAGCAGTACTTC.

The chain is built from TRBV7-2 and TRBJ2-7; D possibly corresponds to TRBD1 (6 bases). Germline CDR1 SGHTA, CDR2 FQGNSA. Between the trimmed V and J ends, which lost 5 bases and 3 bases, there was a span of 11 bases. The CDR3 length is 13 residues. For the CDR3, the DNA is TGTGCCAGCAGCCCCGGGACATTCTACGAGCAGTACTTC. It codes for CASSPGTFYEQYF. Full variable domain (remainder filled in from reference TRBV7-2 and TRBJ2-7): GAGVSQSPSNKVTEKGKDVELRCDPISGHTALYWYRQSLGQGLEFLIYFQGNSAPDKSGLPSDRFSAERTGGSVSTLTIQRTQQEDSAVYLCASSPGTFYEQYFGPGTRLTVT.

The chain is built from TRBV11-2 and TRBJ2-3, with 9 nucleotides matching TRBD1. The CDR3 has 15 amino acids. V trimming: 5 bases; J trimming: 0 bases; junction bases outside the gene matches: 3. Germline V gives CDR1 SGHAT, CDR2 FQNNGV. Written as DNA, the CDR3 is TGTGCCAGCAGCCGGACAGGGGCTAGCACAGATACGCAGTATTTT. Translation: CASSRTGASTDTQYF. Supplemented by reference TRBV11-2 and TRBJ2-3, the full variable domain reads EAGVAQSPRYKIIEKRQSVAFWCNPISGHATLYWYQQILGQGPKLLIQFQNNGVVDDSQLPKDRFSAERLKGVDSTLKIQPAKLEDSAVYLCASSRTGASTDTQYFGPGTRLTVL.

This clone was seen just once. The chain joins TRBV5-6 to TRBJ2-1; 12 nucleotides line up with TRBD2. The length of the CDR3 is 18 residues. Germline V gene data show CDR1 as SGHDT and CDR2 as YYEEEE. The V and J ends lost 4 bases and 5 bases, in that order; junction bases with no gene match: 13. CDR3 sequence (DNA): TGTGCCAGCAGCCGGCCCCTAGCGGGGGGGCACTTCCACAATGAGCAGTTCTTC. Protein sequence: CASSRPLAGGHFHNEQFF.

The V and J genes are TRBV2 and TRBJ2-1, with D perhaps TRBD2 (6 bases). Per germline, CDR1 SNHLY and CDR2 FYNNEI. Trimming stripped 3 bases from V and 7 bases from J, with 13 bases between. This CDR3 is built from 14 residues. This chain's CDR3 is CASSETSKGNEQFF. CDR3 DNA: TGTGCCAGCAGTGAGACTAGTAAAGGGAATGAGCAGTTCTTC.

The chain combines TRBV2 with TRBJ1-2; the match to TRBD1 covers 9 bases. Trimming at V came to 11 bases and at J to 2 bases, leaving 6 bases not matched to a gene. CDR3 length equals 13 residues. The germline V gene encodes CDR1 SNHLY and CDR2 FYNNEI. The CDR3 DNA sequence: TGTGCCGGGGGGACAGGGCTAAACTATGGCTACACCTTC. This codes for CAGGTGLNYGYTF.

This chain joins TRBV7-2 and TRBJ2-7, with 9 nucleotides matching TRBD1. Germline V gives CDR1 SGHTA, CDR2 FQGNSA. V was pared by 6 bases and J by 3 bases, with 9 bases of the junction left unmatched. The CDR3 is 15 amino acids. CDR3 sequence: CASRVRTGAVYEQYF. In DNA, the CDR3 is TGTGCCAGCAGGGTAAGGACAGGGGCGGTCTACGAGCAGTACTTC.

J is TRBJ2-6 and V is TRBV7-2; D remains ambiguous. V lost 6 bases and J lost 0, with 6 bases in between. Germline V CDR1 and CDR2: SGHTA, FQGNSA. CDR3 length: 14 amino acids. The DNA of the CDR3 is TGTGCCAGCAGTTTCTCCTCTGGGGCCAACGTCCTGACTTTC. This sequence encodes CASSFSSGANVLTF.

The gene calls are TRBV6-4 and TRBJ2-1; possibly TRBD1 or TRBD2 for D (5 bases each). V lost 3 bases to trimming and J lost 8 bases, with 14 bases between them. CDR1 and CDR2 from the germline V gene are MRHNA and SNTAGT. The CDR3 has 14 amino acids. The DNA of the CDR3 is TGTGCCAGCAGTGAGGCTAGCAGGGTTGATGAGCAGTTCTTC. This codes for CASSEASRVDEQFF.

The CDR3 loop is CASRGTSGFTQYF. The CDR3 nucleotides read TGTGCCAGCAGGGGGACTAGCGGTTTTACGCAGTATTTT. The chain uses TRBV7-2 and TRBJ2-3; TRBD2 aligns across 11 bases. The CDR3 is 13 amino acids. The V segment lost 6 bases and the J segment 8 bases; nucleotides outside the gene matches: 4. Germline assignment: CDR1 SGHTA and CDR2 FQGNSA.

The genes are TRBV27 and TRBJ2-1; maybe TRBD1 (6 bases). Trimming shortened V by 5 bases and J by 7 bases, and 12 bases separated the two germline ends. This CDR3 contains 13 residues. From germline, CDR1 is MNHEY and CDR2 SMNVEV (reference sequence). CDR3 loop: CASSPTGNNEQFF. CDR3 DNA sequence: TGTGCCAGCAGTCCTACAGGGAATAATGAGCAGTTCTTC.

The V call is TRBV5-1, the J call TRBJ1-3; D possibly corresponds to TRBD1 (5 bases). CDR3 size: 15 residues. The V and J ends lost 0 bases and 2 bases respectively, with 9 bases between them. Germline CDR1 and CDR2: SGHRS and YFSETQ. CDR3 bases: TGCGCCAGCAGCTTGGAGGGGTCTCCTGGAAACACCATATATTTT. Its protein is CASSLEGSPGNTIYF.

This clone was seen once. The chain links TRBV5-1 to TRBJ1-1; D remains unclear. V lost 0 bases to trimming and J lost 4 bases, with 7 bases between them. Germline V CDR1 and CDR2: SGHRS, YFSETQ. The CDR3 is 13 residues long. The CDR3 DNA is TGCGCCAGCAGCTTGGGAGGAGCCACTGAAGCTTTCTTT. Protein: CASSLGGATEAFF.

The chain carries TRBV9 and TRBJ1-6; TRBD1 is a possible D gene (5 bases). Germline V gene data show CDR1 as SGDLS and CDR2 as YYNGEE. V was cut by 0 bases and J by 7 bases, with 8 bases left in between. The CDR3 extends over 14 amino acids. CDR3 DNA: TGTGCCAGCAGCGTAGCGACAGTCAATTCACCCCTCCACTTT. It specifies CASSVATVNSPLHF.

In this sample, this clone turned up once. J is TRBJ1-2 and V is TRBV10-2; TRBD1 matches 10 bases. From germline, CDR1 is WSHSY and CDR2 SAAADI. The ends lost 5 bases at V and 8 bases at J; junction bases unmatched: 8. This CDR3 has 14 residues. CDR3 residues: CASSPRQGAGGYTF. The DNA of the CDR3 is TGCGCCAGCAGTCCCAGACAGGGGGCGGGAGGCTACACCTTC.

V gene TRBV4-2 combines with J gene TRBJ2-2; D perhaps matches TRBD1 (6 bases). The germline CDR1 and CDR2 sequences are LGHNA and YNFKEQ. Trimming removed 0 bases at V and 5 bases at J, with 13 bases between. The CDR3 covers 16 residues. The CDR3: CASSQESGHNTGELFF. As DNA, the CDR3 is TGTGCCAGCAGCCAAGAATCGGGACATAATACCGGGGAGCTGTTTTTT.

V usage is TRBV29-1 and J usage is TRBJ2-7; no reliable D call. The V end lost 8 bases, the J end lost 5 bases, and 13 bases lay between the germline ends. Looked up from germline, CDR1 is SQVTM and CDR2 is ANQGSEA. The CDR3 totals 11 residues. The CDR3 here is CSILGSHEQYF. The CDR3 DNA follows: TGCAGCATCCTGGGGTCCCACGAGCAGTACTTC.